This T cell receptor beta chain was captured by sequencing in a study of blood T cells in healthy people across ages. The study, taken as a whole, reports: Investigators viewed diversity estimates from one million T cells as underestimates, the study reported.

This clonotype was recorded a few times. The antigen remains undetermined. A J-beta primer mix and a sample-barcoded 5' primer were used in a second PCR of roughly 6 to 11 cycles. From the 5' RACE reads, TCRdb called clonotypes with MiXCR, one entry per CDR3 protein. Of around 690,000 distinct CDR3 sequences listed, roughly 58% are singletons. CDR3 length equals 14 residues. V was clipped by 3 bases and J by 4 bases, with 15 bases between them. Germline assignment: CDR1 SQVTM and CDR2 ANQGSEA. Sequenced material: blood. This chain links TRBV29-1 with TRBJ2-5, with D tentatively TRBD1 (7 bases). The sequence was obtained from a man aged 55-75 years in good health. The CDR3 bases are TGCAGCGTTGATAGGCCAGGGGGAGGAGAGACCCAGTACTTC. Its protein product is CSVDRPGGGETQYF.